The 8 T cell receptor beta chains reported below all come from one sample, sequenced in a study of neoadjuvant anti-PD-1 for oral cavity cancer (dated by TCRdb to 2020 to 2023). The meaning of the sample's time point label: before neoadjuvant nivolumab. The receptor library was made with the immunoSEQ multiplex PCR assay. TCRdb carries this immuneACCESS record with in-frame sequences only. Its versions omit some clonotypes, under half of them owing to an unresolved V gene in the studies checked, with the rest unexplained. The sample contains 6,700 or so clones, around 82% of them found a single time. About 3% of the sample is taken by the ten largest. Sequencing was performed on PBMCs, taken before nivolumab (anti-PD-1) treatment. These receptors were collected from a person between 40 and 85 years old with oral cavity squamous cell carcinoma.

The rearrangement uses TRBV27 and TRBJ2-1; TRBD2 might be the D (6 bases). The V end was cut by 3 bases, the J end by 9 bases, with 9 bases between. Germline CDR1 is MNHEY and CDR2 is SMNVEV (reference sequence). This CDR3 is built from 12 residues. The CDR3 sequence is CASSFGGPEQFF. The CDR3 DNA reads TGTGCCAGCAGTTTCGGGGGTCCTGAGCAGTTCTTC.

The chain recombines TRBV11-2 with TRBJ2-3, with unresolved D. Trimming removed 5 bases from V and 1 base from J, with 16 bases in between. Germline V lookup: CDR1 SGHAT, CDR2 FQNNGV. The CDR3 length is 16 residues. The CDR3 nucleotides are TGTGCCAGCAGCAATGCATACCTGCCGGGCACAGATACGCAGTATTTT. This translates into CASSNAYLPGTDTQYF.

The genes are TRBV9 and TRBJ2-2, with unresolved D. Trimming stripped 1 base from V and 2 bases from J, with 12 bases between. The germline CDR1 and CDR2 sequences are SGDLS and YYNGEE. The CDR3 consists of 16 residues. Written as DNA, the CDR3 is TGTGCCAGCAGCGTACGGGCAGATTATAACACCGGGGAGCTGTTTTTT. Protein product: CASSVRADYNTGELFF.

In its sample, this clone was seen a few times. The rearrangement links TRBV4-2 to TRBJ2-5; possible D gene TRBD2, 7 bases. The V gene lost 1 base and the J gene lost 5 bases, with 11 bases spanning the gap. Germline V gene lookup returns CDR1 LGHNA and CDR2 YNFKEQ. The CDR3 contains 14 residues. The CDR3 DNA is TGTGCCAGCAGCCAAGGGGGGGGGCAGGAGACCCAGTACTTC. Translation gives CASSQGGGQETQYF.

The chain employs TRBV19 and TRBJ1-5; D might be TRBD1 (6 bases). Trimming cost V 4 bases and J 2 bases, with 12 bases left between them. Germline V gene sequence: CDR1 LNHDA, CDR2 SQIVND (reference sequence). The CDR3 is 15 amino acids. The CDR3 nucleotides read TGTGCCAGTAGTACACAGGGTTGGGGCAATCAGCCCCAGCATTTT. Translating it yields CASSTQGWGNQPQHF.

The V call is TRBV27, the J call TRBJ2-1; TRBD1 matches 11 bases. J gave up 0 bases and V 6 bases, and 13 bases lay outside the gene matches. Germline CDR1 reads MNHEY; CDR2 reads SMNVEV (reference sequence). The CDR3 spans 19 residues. CDR3 in amino acids: CASSWDRGYGRSSYNEQFF. In DNA, the CDR3 is TGTGCCAGCAGCTGGGACAGGGGGTACGGCAGATCCTCCTACAATGAGCAGTTCTTC.

The chain uses TRBV5-8 and TRBJ1-4; D remains unclear. Germline V lookup: CDR1 SGHTS, CDR2 YDEGEE. Trimming took off 3 bases at V and 10 bases at J, with 16 bases between the two ends. The CDR3 runs to 14 residues. The CDR3 here is CASSSTGEGGKLFF. The CDR3 DNA follows: TGTGCCAGCAGCTCCACCGGGGAGGGCGGAAAACTGTTTTTT.

There are a few counts of this clone. The chain links TRBV28 to TRBJ2-7; D is unresolved. Trimming removed 2 bases at V and 3 bases at J, with 2 bases between. In germline, CDR1 is MDHEN, CDR2 SYDVKM. This CDR3 region has 11 residues. For the CDR3, the DNA is TGTGCCAGCAGTTTACGCTACGAGCAGTACTTC. Its protein is CASSLRYEQYF.